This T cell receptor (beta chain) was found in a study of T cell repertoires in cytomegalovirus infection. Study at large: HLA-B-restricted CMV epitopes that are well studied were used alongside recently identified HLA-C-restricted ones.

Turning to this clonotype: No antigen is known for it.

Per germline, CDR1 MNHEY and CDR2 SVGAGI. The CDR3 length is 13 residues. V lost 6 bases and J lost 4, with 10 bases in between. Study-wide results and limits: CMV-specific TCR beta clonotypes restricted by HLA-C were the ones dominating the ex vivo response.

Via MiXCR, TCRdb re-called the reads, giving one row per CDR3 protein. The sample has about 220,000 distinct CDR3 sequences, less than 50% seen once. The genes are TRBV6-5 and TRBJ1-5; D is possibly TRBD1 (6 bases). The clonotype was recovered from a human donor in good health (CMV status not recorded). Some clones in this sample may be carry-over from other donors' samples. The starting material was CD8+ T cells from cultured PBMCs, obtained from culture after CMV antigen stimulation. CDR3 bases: TGTGCCAGCAGCAGGGGCCGAAATCAGCCCCAGCATTTT. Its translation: CASSRGRNQPQHF.